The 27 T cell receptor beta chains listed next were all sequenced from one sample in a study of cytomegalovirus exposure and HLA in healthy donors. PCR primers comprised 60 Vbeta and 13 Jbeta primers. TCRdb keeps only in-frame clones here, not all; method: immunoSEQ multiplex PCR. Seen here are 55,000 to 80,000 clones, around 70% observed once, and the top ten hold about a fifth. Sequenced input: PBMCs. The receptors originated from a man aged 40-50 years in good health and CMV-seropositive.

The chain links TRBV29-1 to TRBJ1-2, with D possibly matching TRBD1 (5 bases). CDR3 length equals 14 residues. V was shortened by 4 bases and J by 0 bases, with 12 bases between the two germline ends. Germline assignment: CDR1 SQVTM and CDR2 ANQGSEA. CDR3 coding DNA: TGCAGCGTTGGGGGGGTCAGCTCTAACTATGGCTACACCTTC. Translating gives CSVGGVSSNYGYTF.

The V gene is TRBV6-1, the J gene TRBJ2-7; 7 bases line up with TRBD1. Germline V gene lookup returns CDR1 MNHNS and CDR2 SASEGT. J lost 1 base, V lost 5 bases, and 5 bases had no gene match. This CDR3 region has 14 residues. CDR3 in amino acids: CASSQGTVSYEQYF. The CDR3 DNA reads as TGTGCCAGCAGTCAAGGGACAGTTTCCTACGAGCAGTACTTC.

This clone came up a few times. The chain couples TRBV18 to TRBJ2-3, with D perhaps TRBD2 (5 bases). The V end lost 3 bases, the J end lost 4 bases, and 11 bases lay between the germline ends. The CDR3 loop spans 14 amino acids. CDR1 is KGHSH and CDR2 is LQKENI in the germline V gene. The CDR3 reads CASSPGGSADTQYF. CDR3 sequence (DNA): TGTGCCAGCTCACCTGGCGGGTCCGCAGATACGCAGTATTTT.

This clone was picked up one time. The CDR3 bases are TGTGCCAGCAGTTACTTGGGGGCAGGATACACAGATACGCAGTATTTT. Residues: CASSYLGAGYTDTQYF. The J gene is TRBJ2-3, the V gene TRBV6-5, with D tentatively TRBD1 (6 bases). The V end lost 1 base, the J end lost 2 bases, and 13 bases lay between the germline ends. Per the germline V gene, CDR1 is MNHEY and CDR2 is SVGAGI. The length of the CDR3 is 16 residues.

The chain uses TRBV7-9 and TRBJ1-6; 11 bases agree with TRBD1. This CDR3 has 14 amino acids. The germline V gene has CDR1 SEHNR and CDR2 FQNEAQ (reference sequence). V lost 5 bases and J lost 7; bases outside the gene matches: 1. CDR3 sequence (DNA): TGTGCCAGCAGCCGGGACAGGGGGAATTCACCCCTCCACTTT. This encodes CASSRDRGNSPLHF.

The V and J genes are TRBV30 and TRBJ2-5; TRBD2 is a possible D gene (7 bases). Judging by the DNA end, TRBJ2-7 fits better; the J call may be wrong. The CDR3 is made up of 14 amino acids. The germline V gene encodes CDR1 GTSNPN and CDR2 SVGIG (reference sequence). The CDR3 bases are TGTGCCGGAGGGGGTCGGGGGAGGGCCTACGAGCAGTACTTC. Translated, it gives CAGGGRGRAYEQYF.

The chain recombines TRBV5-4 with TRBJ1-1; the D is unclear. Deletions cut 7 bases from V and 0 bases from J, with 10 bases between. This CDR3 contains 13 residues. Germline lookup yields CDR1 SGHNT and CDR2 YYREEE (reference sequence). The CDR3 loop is CASHTNMNTEAFF. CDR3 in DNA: TGTGCCAGCCATACAAACATGAACACTGAAGCTTTCTTT.

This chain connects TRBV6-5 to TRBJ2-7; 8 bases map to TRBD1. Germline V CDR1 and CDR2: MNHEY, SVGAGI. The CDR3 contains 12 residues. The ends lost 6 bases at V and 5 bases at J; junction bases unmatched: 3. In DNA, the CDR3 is TGTGCCAGCAGCGCGACAGGGGACGAGCAGTACTTC. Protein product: CASSATGDEQYF.

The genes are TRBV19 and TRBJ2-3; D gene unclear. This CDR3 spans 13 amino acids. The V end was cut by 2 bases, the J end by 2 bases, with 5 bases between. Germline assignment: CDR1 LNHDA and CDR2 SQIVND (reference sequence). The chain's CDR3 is CASSIYITDTQYF. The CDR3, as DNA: TGTGCCAGTAGTATATATATCACAGATACGCAGTATTTT.

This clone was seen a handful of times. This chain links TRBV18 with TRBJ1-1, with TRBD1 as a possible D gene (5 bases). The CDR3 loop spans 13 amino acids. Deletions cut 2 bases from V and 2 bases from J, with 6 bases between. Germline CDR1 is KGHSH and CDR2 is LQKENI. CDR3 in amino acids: CASSPDSNTEAFF. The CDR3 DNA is TGTGCCAGCTCACCAGACAGCAACACTGAAGCTTTCTTT.

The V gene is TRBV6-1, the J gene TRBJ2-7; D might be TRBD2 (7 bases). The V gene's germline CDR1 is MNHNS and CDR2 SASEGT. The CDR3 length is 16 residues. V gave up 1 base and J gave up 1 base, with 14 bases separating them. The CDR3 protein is CASSEVRGAISYEQYF. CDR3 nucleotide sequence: TGTGCCAGCAGTGAAGTTCGGGGGGCGATATCCTACGAGCAGTACTTC.

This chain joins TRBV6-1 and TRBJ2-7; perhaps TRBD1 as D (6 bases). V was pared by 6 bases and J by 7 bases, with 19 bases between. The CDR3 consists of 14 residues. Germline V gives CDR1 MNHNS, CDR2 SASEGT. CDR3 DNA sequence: TGTGCCAGCAGACAGGGAAGTACGATGGGGGAGCAGTACTTC. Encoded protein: CASRQGSTMGEQYF.

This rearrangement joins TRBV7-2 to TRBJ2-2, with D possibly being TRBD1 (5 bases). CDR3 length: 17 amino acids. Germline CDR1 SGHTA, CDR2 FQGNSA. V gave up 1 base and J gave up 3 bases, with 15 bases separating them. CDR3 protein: CASSLEPLRVDTGELFF. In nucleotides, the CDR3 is TGTGCCAGCAGCTTAGAGCCTCTCAGGGTCGACACCGGGGAGCTGTTTTTT.

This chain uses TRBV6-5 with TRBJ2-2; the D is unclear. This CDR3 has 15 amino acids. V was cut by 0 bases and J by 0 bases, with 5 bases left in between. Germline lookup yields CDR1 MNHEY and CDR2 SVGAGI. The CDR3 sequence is CASSYSYANTGELFF. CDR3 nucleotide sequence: TGTGCCAGCAGTTACTCGTATGCGAACACCGGGGAGCTGTTTTTT.

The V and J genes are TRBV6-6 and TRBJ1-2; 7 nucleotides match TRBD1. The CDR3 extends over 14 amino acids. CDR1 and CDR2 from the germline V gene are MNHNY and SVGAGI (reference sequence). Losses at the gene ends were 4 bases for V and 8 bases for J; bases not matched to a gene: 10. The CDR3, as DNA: TGTGCCAGCAGTTCTAGACAGGGTATAGGCGGCTACACCTTC. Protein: CASSSRQGIGGYTF.

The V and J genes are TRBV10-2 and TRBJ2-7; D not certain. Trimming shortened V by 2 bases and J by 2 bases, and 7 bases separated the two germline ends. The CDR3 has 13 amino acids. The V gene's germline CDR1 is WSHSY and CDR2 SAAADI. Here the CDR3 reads CASSETKTYEQYF. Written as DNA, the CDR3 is TGCGCCAGCAGTGAGACAAAAACCTACGAGCAGTACTTC.

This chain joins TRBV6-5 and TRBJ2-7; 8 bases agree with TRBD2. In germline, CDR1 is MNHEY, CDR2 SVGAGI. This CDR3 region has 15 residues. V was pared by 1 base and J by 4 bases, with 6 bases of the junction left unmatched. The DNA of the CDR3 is TGTGCCAGCAGTTACTGGCGGGGGGATTCGTACGAGCAGTACTTC. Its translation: CASSYWRGDSYEQYF.

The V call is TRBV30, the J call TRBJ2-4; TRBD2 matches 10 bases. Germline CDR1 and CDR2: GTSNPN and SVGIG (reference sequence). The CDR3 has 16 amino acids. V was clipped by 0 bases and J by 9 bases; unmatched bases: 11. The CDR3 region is CAWSVRPSGGLIIQYF. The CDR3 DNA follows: TGTGCCTGGAGTGTACGGCCTAGCGGGGGCCTCATCATTCAGTACTTC.

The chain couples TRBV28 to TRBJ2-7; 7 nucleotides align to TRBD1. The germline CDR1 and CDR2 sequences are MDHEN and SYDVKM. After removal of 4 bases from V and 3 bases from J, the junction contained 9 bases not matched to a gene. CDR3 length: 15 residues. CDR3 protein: CASSSPTGHGYEQYF. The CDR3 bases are TGTGCCAGCAGTTCTCCGACAGGGCATGGCTACGAGCAGTACTTC.

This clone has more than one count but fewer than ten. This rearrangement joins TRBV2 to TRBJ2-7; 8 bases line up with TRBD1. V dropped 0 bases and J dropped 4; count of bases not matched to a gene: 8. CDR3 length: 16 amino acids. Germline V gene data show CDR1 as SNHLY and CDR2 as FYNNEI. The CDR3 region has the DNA TGTGCCAGCAGTGAAGCGAGGGGGACAGGCGGTTACGAGCAGTACTTC. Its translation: CASSEARGTGGYEQYF.

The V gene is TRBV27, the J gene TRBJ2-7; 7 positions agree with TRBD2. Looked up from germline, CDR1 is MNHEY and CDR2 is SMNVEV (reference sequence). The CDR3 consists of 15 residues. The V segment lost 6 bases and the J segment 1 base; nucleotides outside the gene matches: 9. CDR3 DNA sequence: TGTGCCAGCAGGCGTCGCGGACTAGAGTCCTACGAGCAGTACTTC. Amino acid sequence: CASRRRGLESYEQYF.

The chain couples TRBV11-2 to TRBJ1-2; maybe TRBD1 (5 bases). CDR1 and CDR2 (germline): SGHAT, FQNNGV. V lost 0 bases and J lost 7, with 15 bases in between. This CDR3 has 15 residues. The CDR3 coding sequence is TGTGCCAGCAGCTTAGAGTCAGGGCCACTCACTGGCTACACCTTC. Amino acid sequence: CASSLESGPLTGYTF.

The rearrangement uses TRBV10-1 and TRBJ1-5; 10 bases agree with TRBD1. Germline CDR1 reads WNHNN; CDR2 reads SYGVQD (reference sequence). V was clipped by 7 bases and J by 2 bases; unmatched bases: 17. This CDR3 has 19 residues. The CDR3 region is CASTDQGQGGEWGNQPQHF. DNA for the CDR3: TGCGCCAGCACCGACCAAGGACAGGGGGGAGAGTGGGGCAATCAGCCCCAGCATTTT.

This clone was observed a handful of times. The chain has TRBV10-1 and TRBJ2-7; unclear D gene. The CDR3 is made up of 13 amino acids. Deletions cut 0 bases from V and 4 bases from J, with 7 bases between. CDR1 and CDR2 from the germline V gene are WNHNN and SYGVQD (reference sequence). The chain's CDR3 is CASSESYSYEQYF. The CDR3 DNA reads TGCGCCAGCAGTGAGTCCTACAGTTACGAGCAGTACTTC.

CDR3 DNA sequence: TGCGCCAGCAGCTTGGAGCCTCACCAGGGCTATGAAAAACTGTTTTTT. Translation: CASSLEPHQGYEKLFF. The V call is TRBV5-1, the J call TRBJ1-4, with D possibly matching TRBD1 (5 bases). Germline V gene sequence: CDR1 SGHRS, CDR2 YFSETQ. V lost 0 bases and J lost 6, with 15 bases in between. The CDR3 is 16 residues long.

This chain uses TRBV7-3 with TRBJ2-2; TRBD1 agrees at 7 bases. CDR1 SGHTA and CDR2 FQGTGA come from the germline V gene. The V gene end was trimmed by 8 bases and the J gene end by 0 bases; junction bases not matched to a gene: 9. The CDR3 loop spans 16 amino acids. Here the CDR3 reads CASALGGHANTGELFF. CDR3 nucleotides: TGTGCCAGCGCCCTAGGGGGCCACGCGAACACCGGGGAGCTGTTTTTT.

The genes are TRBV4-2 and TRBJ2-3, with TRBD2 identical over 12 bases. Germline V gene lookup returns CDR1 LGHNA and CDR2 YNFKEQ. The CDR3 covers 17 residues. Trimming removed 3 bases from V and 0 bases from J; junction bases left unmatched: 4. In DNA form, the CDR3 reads TGTGCCAGCAGCCAGAGAACTAGCGGGGGGAGCACAGATACGCAGTATTTT. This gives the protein CASSQRTSGGSTDTQYF.